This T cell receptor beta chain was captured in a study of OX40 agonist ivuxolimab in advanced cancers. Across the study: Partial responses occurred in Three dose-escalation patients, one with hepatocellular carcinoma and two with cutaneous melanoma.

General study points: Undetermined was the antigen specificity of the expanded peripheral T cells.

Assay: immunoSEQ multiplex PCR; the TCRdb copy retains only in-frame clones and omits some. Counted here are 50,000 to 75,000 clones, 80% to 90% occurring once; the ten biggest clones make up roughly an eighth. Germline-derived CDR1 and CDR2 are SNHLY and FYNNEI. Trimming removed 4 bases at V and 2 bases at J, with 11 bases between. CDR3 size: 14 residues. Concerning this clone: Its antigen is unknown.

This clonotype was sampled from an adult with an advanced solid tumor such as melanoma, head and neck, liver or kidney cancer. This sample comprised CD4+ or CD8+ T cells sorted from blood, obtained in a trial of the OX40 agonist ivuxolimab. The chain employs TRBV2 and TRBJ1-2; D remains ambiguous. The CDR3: CASSVSGPNYGYTF. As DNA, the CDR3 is TGTGCCAGCAGTGTATCGGGCCCCAACTATGGCTACACCTTC.